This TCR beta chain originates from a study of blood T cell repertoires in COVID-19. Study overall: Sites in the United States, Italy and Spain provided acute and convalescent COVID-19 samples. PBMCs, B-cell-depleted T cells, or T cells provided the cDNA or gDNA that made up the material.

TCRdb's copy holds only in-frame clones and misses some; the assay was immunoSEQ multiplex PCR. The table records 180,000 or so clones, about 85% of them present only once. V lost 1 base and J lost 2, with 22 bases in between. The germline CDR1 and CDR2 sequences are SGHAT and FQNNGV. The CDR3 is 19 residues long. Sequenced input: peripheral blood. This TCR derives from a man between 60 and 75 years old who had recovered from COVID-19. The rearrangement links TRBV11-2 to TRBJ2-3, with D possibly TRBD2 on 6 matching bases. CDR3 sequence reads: CASSLVWGYGGSFTDTQYF. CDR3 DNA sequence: TGTGCCAGCAGCTTAGTATGGGGTTATGGGGGGTCCTTCACAGATACGCAGTATTTT.